These 7 T cell receptor beta chains share one sample of origin, sequenced in a study of blood T cell repertoires in COVID-19. Here immunoSEQ multiplex PCR was the method, and the copy in TCRdb shows in-frame clones only, minus some. The repertoire holds roughly 500,000 clones, with approximately 91% as singletons. The sequencing sample was made of PBMCs or T cells enriched from blood (not recorded which). The receptors stem from a woman aged 55-75 years who had recovered from COVID-19.

The rearrangement joins TRBV19 to TRBJ1-2; 9 bases are shared with TRBD1. There are 14 residues in the CDR3. The junction had 11 bases not matched to a gene; V was cut back by 10 bases and J by 5 bases. CDR1 LNHDA and CDR2 SQIVND come from the germline V gene (reference sequence). The CDR3, as DNA: TGTGCCACCCGACAGACAGGGGGGGGGTATGGCTACACCTTC. Amino acids: CATRQTGGGYGYTF.

The chain is built from TRBV4-1 and TRBJ2-5, with 10 bases fitting TRBD1. CDR1 is MGHRA, CDR2 YSYEKL, per germline. Trimming removed 4 bases from V and 5 bases from J; junction bases left unmatched: 10. The CDR3 loop spans 16 amino acids. The CDR3 loop is CASSRVGTGDWETQYF. In DNA, the CDR3 is TGCGCCAGCAGCCGAGTAGGGACAGGGGATTGGGAGACCCAGTACTTC.

V usage is TRBV19 and J usage is TRBJ2-7; TRBD1 matches at 7 bases. J was trimmed by 3 bases and V by 6 bases; bases with no gene match: 8. The germline V gene has CDR1 LNHDA and CDR2 SQIVND (reference sequence). This CDR3 has 14 residues. The CDR3 DNA is TGTGCCAGTAGCCGGGACAGCGTCGGCTACGAGCAGTACTTC. Amino acid sequence: CASSRDSVGYEQYF. The full variable domain, in which reference TRBV19 and TRBJ2-7 provide the parts outside the CDR3, is DGGITQSPKYLFRKEGQNVTLSCEQNLNHDAMYWYRQDPGQGLRLIYYSQIVNDFQKGDIAEGYSVSREKKESFPLTVTSAQKNPTAFYLCASSRDSVGYEQYFGPGTRLTVT.

The chain joins TRBV2 to TRBJ1-1, with TRBD1 matching over 8 bases. V was clipped by 8 bases and J by 7 bases; unmatched bases: 6. In germline, CDR1 is SNHLY, CDR2 FYNNEI. This CDR3 region has 12 residues. CDR3 region: CASRKQGDEAFF. DNA of the CDR3: TGTGCCAGCCGGAAACAGGGGGATGAAGCTTTCTTT.

The CDR3 spells CASKALTDTDTQYF. In nucleotides, the CDR3 is TGCGCCAGCAAAGCCTTAACAGACACAGATACGCAGTATTTT. The chain combines TRBV5-1 with TRBJ2-3; no definite D call. V lost 6 bases and J lost 2, with 13 bases in between. CDR1 and CDR2 from the germline V gene are SGHRS and YFSETQ. CDR3 length: 14 residues.

The V call is TRBV19, the J call TRBJ1-2; D may be TRBD1 (5 bases). V dropped 7 bases and J dropped 2 bases, with 17 bases sitting between them. Germline V CDR1 and CDR2: LNHDA, SQIVND (reference sequence). This CDR3 has 15 residues. CDR3 DNA sequence: TGTGCCAGTATGCGGGGGGGATTCCAGAACTATGGCTACACCTTC. Amino acids: CASMRGGFQNYGYTF.

This clone was observed a single time. The rearrangement links TRBV5-1 to TRBJ2-1; no clear D gene. V lost 1 base to trimming and J lost 6 bases, with 5 bases between them. Germline-derived CDR1 and CDR2 are SGHRS and YFSETQ. This CDR3 spans 12 amino acids. The CDR3 loop is CASSLYGNEQFF. The CDR3 coding sequence is TGCGCCAGCAGCTTGTACGGCAATGAGCAGTTCTTC.